These T cell receptor beta chains were read from a single sample in a study of identical twins. TCRdb re-derived calls from the 5' RACE reads in MiXCR, one entry per CDR3 protein. The table has hundreds of thousands of distinct CDR3 sequences, 15% to 20% seen once; the top ten hold roughly 14%. The sample also formed part of further work on T cells expressing NK-cell markers.

The sample was PBMCs. The receptor source for this set is a young woman in good health. The CDR3 runs from the conserved cysteine through the conserved F or W. D genes are given only for firm matches. The listing skips clone size in some rows; elsewhere it reads once, few, many or a size class.

cdr3_length	d_call	v_call	clone_size	j_call	cdr3_aa	cdr3_nt
13	.	TRBV6-1	.	TRBJ1-2	CAILNEANYGYTF	TGTGCCATACTCAACGAAGCTAACTATGGCTACACCTTC
14	TRBD1	TRBV20-1	.	TRBJ1-2	CSPTMPGQGYGYTF	TGCAGTCCCACTATGCCGGGACAGGGCTATGGCTACACCTTC
14	.	TRBV20-1	.	TRBJ2-3	CSARVLGVEDTQYF	TGCAGTGCTAGAGTATTAGGAGTGGAAGATACGCAGTATTTT
15	TRBD2	TRBV5-1	.	TRBJ2-5	CASRGSAGIQETQYF	TGCGCCAGCAGAGGCTCAGCGGGAATCCAAGAGACCCAGTACTTC
14	TRBD1	TRBV20-1	few	TRBJ2-1	CSAISGTGVNEQFF	TGCAGTGCAATATCCGGGACAGGGGTAAATGAGCAGTTCTTC
13	TRBD1	TRBV5-1	few	TRBJ2-7	CASSLVGQGEQYF	TGCGCCAGCAGCTTGGTGGGACAGGGCGAGCAGTACTTC
15	TRBD1	TRBV20-1	.	TRBJ2-2	CSAYTGGTLAGELFF	TGCAGTGCTTACACAGGGGGAACGTTGGCCGGGGAGCTGTTTTTT
13	TRBD1	TRBV20-1	.	TRBJ1-5	CSAIGTGVQPQHF	TGCAGTGCGATCGGGACAGGGGTTCAGCCCCAGCATTTT
13	.	TRBV4-1	.	TRBJ1-5	CASSHRPDQPQHF	TGCGCCAGCAGCCATCGTCCGGATCAGCCCCAGCATTTT
16	.	TRBV5-1	.	TRBJ2-3	CASSLGPARGTDTQYF	TGCGCCAGCAGTCTGGGACCCGCGAGAGGCACAGATACGCAGTATTTT
12	TRBD2	TRBV20-1	few	TRBJ2-1	CSAKAGGQEQFF	TGCAGTGCAAAAGCGGGGGGGCAGGAGCAGTTCTTC
13	.	TRBV7-6	.	TRBJ2-5	CASSPSFGETQYF	TGTGCCAGCAGCCCGAGCTTTGGAGAGACCCAGTACTTC
16	.	TRBV5-1	.	TRBJ2-3	CASSLEGHITTDTQYF	TGCGCCAGCAGCTTAGAAGGGCATATTACCACAGATACGCAGTATTTT
11	.	TRBV12-3/TRBV12-4	many	TRBJ2-3	CASSQTDTQYF	TGTGCCAGCAGCCAAACAGATACGCAGTATTTT
14	.	TRBV7-9	few	TRBJ2-2	CASSVYTSDGELFF	TGTGCCAGCAGCGTCTACACGAGCGACGGGGAGCTGTTTTTT
14	.	TRBV29-1	few	TRBJ2-2	CSVSLAMTSGELFF	TGCAGCGTTAGTTTGGCAATGACAAGCGGGGAGCTGTTTTTT
14	.	TRBV7-9	.	TRBJ1-1	CASSPWTTNTEAFF	TGTGCCAGCAGCCCCTGGACAACGAACACTGAAGCTTTCTTT
15	TRBD1	TRBV6-1	.	TRBJ1-2	CASSLTRTGNYGYTF	TGTGCCAGCAGCCTAACTAGGACAGGCAACTATGGCTACACCTTC
14	.	TRBV27	few	TRBJ1-6	CASSSKGLNSPLHF	TGTGCCAGCAGTTCCAAGGGGCTAAATTCACCCCTCCACTTT
12	.	TRBV20-1	few	TRBJ2-3	CSAFRPADTQYF	TGCAGTGCTTTCCGACCCGCAGATACGCAGTATTTT
14	TRBD1	TRBV5-1	.	TRBJ1-1	CASSQGDMNTEAFF	TGCGCCAGCAGCCAGGGGGATATGAACACTGAAGCTTTCTTT
14	.	TRBV20-1	.	TRBJ1-1	CSARRAGSDTEAFF	TGCAGTGCTAGGAGAGCGGGATCGGACACTGAAGCTTTCTTT
14	.	TRBV11-2	few	TRBJ2-7	CASSLVGRHYEQYF	TGTGCCAGCAGCTTAGTCGGCAGACACTACGAGCAGTACTTC
12	.	TRBV6-5	many	TRBJ2-1	CASSYVRGEQFF	TGTGCCAGCAGTTACGTGCGGGGAGAGCAGTTCTTC
11	.	TRBV20-1	few	TRBJ2-3	CSAELGDTQYF	TGCAGTGCCGAACTGGGCGATACGCAGTATTTT
12	.	TRBV12-3/TRBV12-4	few	TRBJ2-7	CASRPQLGEQYF	TGTGCCAGCAGGCCTCAATTAGGGGAGCAGTACTTC
13	.	TRBV15	few	TRBJ2-1	CATSTRQSPQEFF	TGTGCCACCAGCACACGACAGAGCCCCCAGGAGTTCTTC
13	.	TRBV6-2/TRBV6-3	.	TRBJ2-1	CASSYSEGLEQFF	TGTGCCAGCAGTTACTCGGAAGGTCTTGAGCAGTTCTTC
16	TRBD2	TRBV12-3/TRBV12-4	.	TRBJ2-5	CASSQYLTSGQETQYF	TGTGCCAGCAGCCAGTACCTGACTAGCGGCCAAGAGACCCAGTACTTC
15	TRBD2	TRBV20-1	few	TRBJ2-3	CSAKSGGVSTDTQYF	TGCAGTGCTAAAAGCGGGGGAGTTAGCACAGATACGCAGTATTTT
12	.	TRBV12-3/TRBV12-4	.	TRBJ1-2	CASSPSAGGYTF	TGTGCCAGCAGTCCCAGCGCGGGTGGCTACACCTTC
13	TRBD1	TRBV20-1	few	TRBJ1-1	CSAETGANTEAFF	TGCAGTGCTGAGACAGGGGCGAACACTGAAGCTTTCTTT
12	.	TRBV6-2/TRBV6-3	few	TRBJ2-7	CASSYASSEQYF	TGTGCCAGCAGTTATGCGTCGTCCGAGCAGTACTTC
14	.	TRBV12-3/TRBV12-4	few	TRBJ1-1	CASSAGLMNTEAFF	TGTGCCAGCAGTGCCGGACTGATGAACACTGAAGCTTTCTTT
16	.	TRBV20-1	.	TRBJ2-1	CSARVSSTISYNEQFF	TGCAGTGCTAGAGTAAGTTCCACAATATCCTACAATGAGCAGTTCTTC
14	TRBD2	TRBV20-1	.	TRBJ2-7	CSAPRASGGDEQYF	TGCAGTGCCCCGCGGGCTAGCGGGGGGGACGAGCAGTACTTC
14	.	TRBV12-5	once	TRBJ1-5	CASGLQQTNQPQHF	TGTGCTAGTGGACTTCAACAGACAAATCAGCCCCAGCATTTT
14	.	TRBV29-1	.	TRBJ1-1	CSTRPGQLNTEAFF	TGCAGCACTCGACCTGGACAGCTGAACACTGAAGCTTTCTTT
13	TRBD1	TRBV20-1	few	TRBJ2-3	CSGRDSVTDTQYF	TGCAGTGGCCGGGACAGTGTCACAGATACGCAGTATTTT
15	TRBD1	TRBV10-3	.	TRBJ1-5	CAISLAGGDGSPQHF	TGTGCCATCAGTTTAGCAGGGGGCGACGGTTCACCCCAGCATTTT
13	.	TRBV4-2	.	TRBJ2-7	CASSHPGGGEQYF	TGTGCCAGCAGCCACCCCGGGGGTGGCGAGCAGTACTTC
15	.	TRBV12-3/TRBV12-4	.	TRBJ1-1	CASSLGVRPNTEAFF	TGTGCCAGCAGTTTAGGGGTCAGACCGAACACTGAAGCTTTCTTT
14	.	TRBV6-5	.	TRBJ2-5	CASSYYRGGETQYF	TGTGCCAGCAGTTACTATCGGGGCGGGGAGACCCAGTACTTC
15	.	TRBV27	.	TRBJ2-7	CASSGTRSGLYVQYF	TGTGCCAGCAGTGGTACCAGGTCCGGCTTATATGTGCAGTACTTC
17	TRBD2	TRBV7-2	.	TRBJ2-7	CASSQTRPGLGSLEQYF	TGTGCCAGCAGCCAGACACGACCGGGACTAGGGTCGCTCGAGCAGTACTTC
14	.	TRBV18	few	TRBJ2-5	CASSPSRKQETQYF	TGTGCCAGCTCACCCTCTAGGAAGCAAGAGACCCAGTACTTC
13	TRBD2	TRBV7-2	few	TRBJ2-5	CASRTSVQETQYF	TGTGCCAGCAGGACTAGCGTCCAAGAGACCCAGTACTTC
16	.	TRBV9	.	TRBJ2-5	CASSAPGDAFEETQYF	TGTGCCAGCAGCGCTCCGGGGGACGCATTCGAAGAGACCCAGTACTTC
16	.	TRBV20-1	once	TRBJ2-3	CSANPERGASGDTQYF	TGCAGTGCTAACCCAGAAAGGGGGGCTAGTGGAGATACGCAGTATTTT